This T cell receptor (beta chain) was profiled in a study of blood T cell repertoires in COVID-19. Across the whole study: COVID-19 samples, acute and convalescent, were from the United States, Italy and Spain.

Authors' analysis steps: For nucleated cells, counts were estimated from reference gene primer amplification. Sequencing used immunoSEQ multiplex PCR; TCRdb keeps in-frame clones, though not all of them. The D gene and trimming were derived from the DNA, and the V and J assignments and clone size from that table. The table records under 200,000 clones, under 95% of them present only once. There are 16 residues in the CDR3. Unmatched junction bases numbered 7, after V lost 4 bases and J lost 0 bases. CDR1 SGHTS and CDR2 YDEGEE come from the germline V gene. This clonotype originated in a man younger than 30 with acute or convalescent COVID-19. The material sequenced was peripheral blood. The V and J genes are TRBV5-8 and TRBJ1-5, with TRBD1 matching over 7 bases. CDR3 region: CASSLGTVFSNQPQHF. CDR3 DNA sequence: TGTGCCAGCAGCCTGGGGACAGTCTTTAGCAATCAGCCCCAGCATTTT.